The entry below gives a single T cell receptor beta chain sequence along with its context. A much larger clone lies a single base off, so this may be a read error. Germline loops: CDR1 SQVTM, CDR2 ANQGSEA. The CDR3 spans 14 residues. Trimming removed 7 bases from V and 3 bases from J; junction bases left unmatched: 11. CD25-based Treg depletion was applied to purified naive CD4+ T cells. Semi-nested PCR with Nested Universal Primer A followed constant-region reverse priming of full-length variable regions. TCRdb processed the 5' RACE reads anew with MiXCR; each CDR3 protein has one entry. The data hold 10,000 to 15,000 distinct CDR3 sequences, with less than 25% observed a single time.

The V gene is TRBV29-1, the J gene TRBJ2-7; 8 nucleotides match TRBD1. Input material: naive CD4+ T cells sorted from blood. Subset denoted: naive CD4+ T cells, CD4+CD45RA+CD25-. The sequence was collected from a female donor with breast cancer. The chain's CDR3 is CSAVGGQAGYEQYF. Here the CDR3 DNA reads TGCAGCGCTGTGGGGGGACAGGCCGGCTACGAGCAGTACTTC.